Presented here are 3 T cell receptor beta chains from one specimen sequenced in a study of T cell clones after liver transplantation. Libraries were prepared by immunoSEQ multiplex PCR; TCRdb keeps only in-frame clonotypes and omits some of them. The sample includes roughly 100,000 clones, around four fifths of them seen just once. Source: CD4+ T cells from blood, taken 45 to 50 months after liver transplant. These receptors all stem from a human patient who received a liver transplant. Some T cells may be the graft donor's.

The gene calls are TRBV7-9 and TRBJ1-1; D is perhaps TRBD1 (6 bases). Germline assignment: CDR1 SEHNR and CDR2 FQNEAQ (reference sequence). The CDR3 spans 15 residues. Trimming left V 5 bases short and J 3 bases short, with 16 bases between. Written as DNA, the CDR3 is TGTGCCAGCAGCCTCCAACAGGGAACCCACACTGAAGCTTTCTTT. This gives the protein CASSLQQGTHTEAFF.

This clone was observed a few times. The genes are TRBV7-2 and TRBJ2-7; D is unresolved. CDR3 length equals 12 residues. V gave up 7 bases and J gave up 2 bases, with 9 bases separating them. CDR1 is SGHTA and CDR2 is FQGNSA in the germline V gene. CDR3 in DNA: TGTGCCAGCAACTCAGGCGCCTACGAGCAGTACTTC. It is translated as CASNSGAYEQYF. Drawing the rest from reference TRBV7-2 and TRBJ2-7, the complete variable domain is GAGVSQSPSNKVTEKGKDVELRCDPISGHTALYWYRQSLGQGLEFLIYFQGNSAPDKSGLPSDRFSAERTGGSVSTLTIQRTQQEDSAVYLCASNSGAYEQYFGPGTRLTVT.

The chain is built from TRBV5-1 and TRBJ1-4, with D possibly being TRBD1 (6 bases). The CDR3 sequence is 18 residues long. V shed 4 bases and J shed 0 bases, with 19 bases lying between them. Germline CDR1 reads SGHRS; CDR2 reads YFSETQ. CDR3 amino acids: CASSPSWGGRTTNEKLFF. The DNA of the CDR3 is TGCGCCAGCAGCCCTTCGTGGGGGGGCAGGACAACTAATGAAAAACTGTTTTTT. The whole variable domain, remainder taken from reference TRBV5-1 and TRBJ1-4, is KAGVTQTPRYLIKTRGQQVTLSCSPISGHRSVSWYQQTPGQGLQFLFEYFSETQRNKGNFPGRFSGRQFSNSRSEMNVSTLELGDSALYLCASSPSWGGRTTNEKLFFGSGTQLSVL.